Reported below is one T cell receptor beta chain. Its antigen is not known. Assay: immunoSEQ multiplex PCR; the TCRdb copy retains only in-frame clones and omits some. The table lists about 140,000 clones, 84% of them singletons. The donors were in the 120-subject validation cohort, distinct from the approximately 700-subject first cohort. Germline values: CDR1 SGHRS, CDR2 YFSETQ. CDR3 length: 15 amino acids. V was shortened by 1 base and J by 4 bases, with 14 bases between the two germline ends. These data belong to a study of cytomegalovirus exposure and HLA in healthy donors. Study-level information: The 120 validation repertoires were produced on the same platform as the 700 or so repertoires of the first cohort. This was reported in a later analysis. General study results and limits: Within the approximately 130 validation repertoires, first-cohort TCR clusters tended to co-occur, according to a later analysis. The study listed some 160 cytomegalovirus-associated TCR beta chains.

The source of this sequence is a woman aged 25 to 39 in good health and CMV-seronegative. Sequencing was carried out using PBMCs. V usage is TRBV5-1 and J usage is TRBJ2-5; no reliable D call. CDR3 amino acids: CASSLLSDFGETQYF. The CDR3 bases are TGCGCCAGCAGCTTGCTCTCCGACTTCGGAGAGACCCAGTACTTC.